Listed here are 23 T cell receptor beta chains from one sample, sequenced in a study of T cell repertoires in cytomegalovirus infection. One entry per CDR3 protein results from TCRdb running MiXCR on the reads. The sample includes 310,000 or so distinct CDR3 sequences, 25% seen only once; the top ten take 14%. The material sequenced was PBMCs. These receptors originate from a human donor in good health (CMV status not recorded). Some clones in this sample may be carry-over from other donors' samples.

This clonotype appeared a few times. This chain joins TRBV7-3 and TRBJ1-1, with D unresolved. CDR1 is SGHTA and CDR2 is FQGTGA in the germline V gene. V was cut by 5 bases and J by 4 bases, with 14 bases left in between. The CDR3 totals 14 residues. The CDR3 loop is CASSRGVLGTEAFF. Here the CDR3 DNA reads TGTGCCAGCAGCCGAGGAGTCCTCGGCACTGAAGCTTTCTTT.

This clonotype was detected only a few times. V and J are TRBV15 and TRBJ1-1; 8 bases match TRBD1. The ends lost 0 bases at V and 3 bases at J; junction bases unmatched: 6. CDR1 is LNHNV, CDR2 YYDKDF, per germline (reference sequence). CDR3 size: 16 residues. The CDR3 is CATSRDSWTGHTEAFF. In DNA, the CDR3 is TGTGCCACCAGCAGAGATAGTTGGACAGGGCACACTGAAGCTTTCTTT.

This clonotype was seen at least ten times. This chain joins TRBV7-2 and TRBJ2-7, with 7 positions matching TRBD1. This CDR3 region has 13 residues. Trimming took 4 bases from V and 6 from J; bases not matched to a gene: 6. Germline V gene data show CDR1 as SGHTA and CDR2 as FQGNSA. For the CDR3, the DNA is TGTGCCAGCAGCTCAATAGGGGGCTTCGAGCAGTACTTC. Amino acids: CASSSIGGFEQYF.

This clonotype showed up just a few times. This sequence joins TRBV20-1 and TRBJ1-2, with D possibly being TRBD1 (5 bases). This CDR3 has 12 residues. V was trimmed by 5 bases and J by 7 bases, leaving 14 bases between them. Germline V gene data show CDR1 as DFQATT and CDR2 as SNEGSKA (reference sequence). CDR3 coding DNA: TGCAGTGCTGGGACCCAGGGTTCTGGCTACACCTTC. This codes for CSAGTQGSGYTF.

At least ten counts were recorded for this clonotype. This chain joins TRBV9 and TRBJ2-2; no clear D gene. CDR1 is SGDLS, CDR2 YYNGEE, per germline. V gave up 2 bases and J gave up 3 bases, with 5 bases separating them. The CDR3 covers 13 residues. The CDR3 nucleotides read TGTGCCAGCAGCGTCTTTTACACCGGGGAGCTGTTTTTT. Its protein is CASSVFYTGELFF.

V usage is TRBV11-2 and J usage is TRBJ2-2; tentatively, D is TRBD2 (6 bases). The germline V gene has CDR1 SGHAT and CDR2 FQNNGV. The V and J ends lost 5 bases and 0 bases respectively, with 16 bases between them. The CDR3 has 17 amino acids. The CDR3 sequence: CASSKALAEANTGELFF. For the CDR3, the DNA is TGTGCCAGCAGCAAGGCCTTAGCGGAGGCGAACACCGGGGAGCTGTTTTTT.

Many counts were recorded for this clonotype. This chain connects TRBV28 to TRBJ1-1; D may be TRBD1 (6 bases). The CDR3 covers 15 residues. The V end lost 6 bases, the J end lost 0 bases, and 14 bases lay between the germline ends. CDR1 and CDR2 (germline): MDHEN, SYDVKM. For the CDR3, the DNA is TGTGCCAGCAGCGATCCCCGGGACATGAACACTGAAGCTTTCTTT. Protein sequence: CASSDPRDMNTEAFF.

This clonotype was recorded a few times. The chain is built from TRBV20-1 and TRBJ2-7; no definite D call. The V gene's germline CDR1 is DFQATT and CDR2 SNEGSKA (reference sequence). V lost 0 bases and J lost 4, with 22 bases in between. This CDR3 is built from 17 residues. The CDR3 DNA reads TGCAGTGCTAGAGATCCCCTACCCCAACTCGACGGGTACGAGCAGTACTTC. Protein product: CSARDPLPQLDGYEQYF.

V is TRBV27 and J is TRBJ2-4, with unresolved D. CDR1 is MNHEY and CDR2 is SMNVEV in the germline V gene (reference sequence). CDR3 length: 13 amino acids. V was pared by 6 bases and J by 6 bases, with 12 bases between. The CDR3 sequence: CASRRTLTNIQYF. Here the CDR3 DNA reads TGTGCCAGCAGACGGACCCTGACAAACATTCAGTACTTC.

CDR3 in amino acids: CASSEYYGYTF. CDR3 nucleotide sequence: TGTGCCAGTAGTGAATACTATGGCTACACCTTC. The chain has TRBV19 and TRBJ1-2, with unresolved D. Germline V gene data show CDR1 as LNHDA and CDR2 as SQIVND (reference sequence). V gave up 5 bases and J gave up 3 bases, with 4 bases separating them. The CDR3 consists of 11 residues. Full variable domain (remainder filled in from reference TRBV19 and TRBJ1-2): DGGITQSPKYLFRKEGQNVTLSCEQNLNHDAMYWYRQDPGQGLRLIYYSQIVNDFQKGDIAEGYSVSREKKESFPLTVTSAQKNPTAFYLCASSEYYGYTFGSGTRLTVV.

This clonotype was seen many times. This chain links TRBV7-8 with TRBJ2-1; 12 positions match TRBD2. The CDR3 has 16 residues. Germline-derived CDR1 and CDR2 are SGHVS and FQNEAQ. The trim removed 5 bases at V and 9 bases at J, leaving 11 bases unmatched. CDR3 amino acids: CASSPLYASGRGEQFF. The CDR3 DNA sequence: TGTGCCAGCAGCCCCCTGTATGCTAGCGGGAGGGGTGAGCAGTTCTTC.

The sample holds a few counts of this clonotype. The chain is built from TRBV29-1 and TRBJ2-1; possibly TRBD2 for D (6 bases). The germline V gene has CDR1 SQVTM and CDR2 ANQGSEA. The CDR3 loop spans 13 amino acids. V gave up 1 base and J gave up 9 bases, with 13 bases separating them. The CDR3 DNA reads TGCAGCGTTGAAGGGCGACTAGTCATTGAGCAGTTCTTC. Encoded protein: CSVEGRLVIEQFF.

V and J are TRBV25-1 and TRBJ2-1; D is unresolved. Trimming removed 3 bases from V and 8 bases from J, with 17 bases in between. CDR3 length: 15 amino acids. CDR1 and CDR2 from the germline V gene are MGHDK and SYGVNS. This CDR3 reads CASSDRVRHQDEQFF. The CDR3 bases are TGTGCCAGCAGTGATAGAGTCAGGCATCAGGATGAGCAGTTCTTC.

This clonotype was counted a single time. The rearrangement uses TRBV7-6 and TRBJ1-1, with a weak D call TRBD1 (5 bases). Trimming stripped 5 bases from V and 3 bases from J, with 10 bases between. The CDR3 contains 13 residues. From germline, CDR1 is SGHVS and CDR2 FNYEAQ. DNA for the CDR3: TGTGCCAGCAGCCGAATGGGGGACACTGAAGCTTTCTTT. This translates into CASSRMGDTEAFF. Full variable domain (remainder filled in from reference TRBV7-6 and TRBJ1-1): GAGVSQSPRYKVTKRGQDVALRCDPISGHVSLYWYRQALGQGPEFLTYFNYEAQQDKSGLPNDRFSAERPEGSISTLTIQRTEQRDSAMYRCASSRMGDTEAFFGQGTRLTVV.

This clonotype has a handful of counts. The V and J genes are TRBV20-1 and TRBJ2-7; 8 bases line up with TRBD2. The V and J ends lost 5 bases and 5 bases, in that order; junction bases with no gene match: 8. CDR3 length: 13 amino acids. CDR1 and CDR2 from the germline V gene are DFQATT and SNEGSKA (reference sequence). The CDR3 sequence: CSAYGRAQDEQYF. CDR3 nucleotide sequence: TGCAGTGCTTACGGGAGGGCCCAGGACGAGCAGTACTTC.

This clonotype was observed a handful of times. The rearrangement uses TRBV7-9 and TRBJ2-5, with 7 bases lining up with TRBD1. The length of the CDR3 is 14 residues. CDR1 SEHNR and CDR2 FQNEAQ come from the germline V gene (reference sequence). Trimming removed 4 bases from V and 4 bases from J; junction bases left unmatched: 6. The CDR3 nucleotides read TGTGCCAGCAGCTCCTCAGGGGGAAGAGAGACCCAGTACTTC. It encodes CASSSSGGRETQYF.

In its sample, this clonotype was seen once. J is TRBJ2-7 and V is TRBV6-6; the match to TRBD1 covers 7 bases. Germline CDR1 reads MNHNY; CDR2 reads SVGAGI (reference sequence). Trimming took 7 bases from V and 8 from J; bases not matched to a gene: 8. The CDR3 is made up of 12 amino acids. The CDR3 reads CASTTTRGQQYF. The CDR3 DNA sequence: TGTGCCAGCACCACGACAAGGGGGCAGCAGTACTTC.

A few counts support this clonotype. The chain links TRBV7-9 to TRBJ2-2; 11 positions match TRBD2. Germline values: CDR1 SEHNR, CDR2 FQNEAQ (reference sequence). The CDR3 totals 19 residues. Trimming took 7 bases from V and 4 from J; bases not matched to a gene: 17. CDR3 sequence: CASTQLGTASGGPTGELFF. In DNA form, the CDR3 reads TGTGCCAGCACCCAGCTCGGAACGGCTAGCGGGGGGCCCACCGGGGAGCTGTTTTTT.

The chain recombines TRBV7-4 with TRBJ1-5; D is possibly TRBD1 (6 bases). This CDR3 contains 15 residues. Deletions cut 5 bases from V and 2 bases from J, with 13 bases between. CDR1 and CDR2 (germline): SGHVT, SQSDAQ. The CDR3 DNA is TGTGCCAGCAGCCCCCCCGGGGGCGGCAATCAGCCCCAGCATTTT. This translates into CASSPPGGGNQPQHF.

This clonotype has a handful of counts. This chain connects TRBV20-1 to TRBJ1-1; D remains ambiguous. Trimming pared 1 base from V and 1 base from J, leaving 13 bases between. Germline V CDR1 and CDR2: DFQATT, SNEGSKA (reference sequence). The CDR3 contains 15 residues. CDR3 DNA: TGCAGTGCTAGAGGTATGGAGGGAGGGAACACTGAAGCTTTCTTT. Translating it yields CSARGMEGGNTEAFF.

This chain joins TRBV28 and TRBJ2-5, with TRBD2 as a possible D gene (5 bases). The CDR3 is 15 amino acids. Germline V gene lookup returns CDR1 MDHEN and CDR2 SYDVKM. Trimming left V 9 bases short and J 1 base short, with 18 bases between. CDR3 nucleotides: TGTGCCAGTTCCCTCCTAGAGCGGCCCCAAGAGACCCAGTACTTC. Its protein is CASSLLERPQETQYF.

This clonotype was seen many times. V is TRBV7-3 and J is TRBJ2-1; 10 bases are shared with TRBD1. Germline V gene lookup returns CDR1 SGHTA and CDR2 FQGTGA. The CDR3 extends over 14 amino acids. V gave up 5 bases and J gave up 5 bases; unmatched junction bases: 3. CDR3 nucleotides: TGTGCCAGCAGCCGACAGGGGGCGAACAATGAGCAGTTCTTC. Encoded protein: CASSRQGANNEQFF.

This clonotype was recorded at least ten times. This sequence joins TRBV7-2 and TRBJ2-1; D is undetermined. Trimming shortened V by 10 bases and J by 9 bases, and 22 bases separated the two germline ends. The CDR3 has 14 amino acids. Germline values: CDR1 SGHTA, CDR2 FQGNSA. The CDR3 nucleotides are TGTGCCACCAGGACCTTCACGCAAGCCAGTGAGCAGTTCTTC. This gives the protein CATRTFTQASEQFF. Variable domain in full (rest from reference TRBV7-2 and TRBJ2-1): GAGVSQSPSNKVTEKGKDVELRCDPISGHTALYWYRQSLGQGLEFLIYFQGNSAPDKSGLPSDRFSAERTGGSVSTLTIQRTQQEDSAVYLCATRTFTQASEQFFGPGTRLTVL.